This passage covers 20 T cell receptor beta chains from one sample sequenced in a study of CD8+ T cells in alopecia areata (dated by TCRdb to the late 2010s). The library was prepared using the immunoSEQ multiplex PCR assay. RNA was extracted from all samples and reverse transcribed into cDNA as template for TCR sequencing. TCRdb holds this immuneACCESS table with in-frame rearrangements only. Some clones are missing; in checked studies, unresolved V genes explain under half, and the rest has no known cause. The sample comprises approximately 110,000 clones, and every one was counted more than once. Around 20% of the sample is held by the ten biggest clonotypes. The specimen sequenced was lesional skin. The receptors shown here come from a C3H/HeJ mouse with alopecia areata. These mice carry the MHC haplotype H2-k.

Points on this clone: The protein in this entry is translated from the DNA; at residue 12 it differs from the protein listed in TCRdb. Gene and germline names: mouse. The covered CDR3 bases are TGTGCCAGCAGTATTTTTGGGGAATCTGGAAATACG. This encodes CASSIFGESGNT. From start to end, the CDR3 is CASSIFGESGNTLYF. V and J are TRBV19 and TRBJ1-3, with unresolved D. The CDR3 end falls 3 residues outside the read, so it is completed with the germline J gene. The length of the CDR3 is 15 residues. V was cut by 2 bases and J by 1 base, with 10 bases left in between. Germline-derived CDR1 and CDR2 are FNHDT and SITEND (reference sequence). The full variable domain, its missing parts supplied by reference TRBV19 and TRBJ1-3, is GGIITQTPKFLIGQEGQKLTLKCQQNFNHDTMYWYRQDSGKGLRLIYYSITENDLQKGDLSEGYDASREKKSSFSLTVTSAQKNEMAVFLCASSIFGESGNTLYFGEGSRLIVV.

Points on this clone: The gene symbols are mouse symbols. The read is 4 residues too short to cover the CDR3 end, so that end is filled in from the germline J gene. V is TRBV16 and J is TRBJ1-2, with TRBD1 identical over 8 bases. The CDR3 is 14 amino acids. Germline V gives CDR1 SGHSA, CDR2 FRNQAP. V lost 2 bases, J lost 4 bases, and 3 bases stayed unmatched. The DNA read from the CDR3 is TGTGCAAGCAGCTTATCAGGGGGCGGCTCC. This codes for CASSLSGGGS. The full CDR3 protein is CASSLSGGGSDYTF.

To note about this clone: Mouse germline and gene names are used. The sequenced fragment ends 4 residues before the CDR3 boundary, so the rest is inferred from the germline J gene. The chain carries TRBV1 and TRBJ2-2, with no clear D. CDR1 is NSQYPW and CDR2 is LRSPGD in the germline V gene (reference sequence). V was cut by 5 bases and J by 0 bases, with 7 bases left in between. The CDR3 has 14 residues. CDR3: CTCSYSANTGQLYF. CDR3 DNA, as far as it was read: TGCACCTGCAGTTACAGTGCAAACACCGGG.

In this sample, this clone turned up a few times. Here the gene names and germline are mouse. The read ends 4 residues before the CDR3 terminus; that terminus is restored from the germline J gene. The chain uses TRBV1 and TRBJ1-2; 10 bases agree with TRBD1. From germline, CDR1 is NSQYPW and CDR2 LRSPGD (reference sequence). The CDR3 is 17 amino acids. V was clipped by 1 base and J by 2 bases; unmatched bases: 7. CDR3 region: CTCSAVGQGFANSDYTF. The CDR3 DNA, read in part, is TGCACCTGCAGTGCAGTGGGACAGGGGTTTGCTAACTCC.

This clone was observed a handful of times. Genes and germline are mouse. The CDR3 is CASRIRGDTEVFF. The CDR3 DNA, read in part, is TGTGCCAGCAGGATCAGGGGAGACACA. The gene calls are TRBV13-3 and TRBJ1-1, with a possible D match to TRBD1 (6 bases). Read sequence stops 4 residues before the CDR3 end, and the germline J gene provides the missing end. In germline, CDR1 is NNHDY, CDR2 SYVADS. V lost 5 bases and J 3 bases, leaving 11 bases between the germline ends. The CDR3 consists of 13 residues.

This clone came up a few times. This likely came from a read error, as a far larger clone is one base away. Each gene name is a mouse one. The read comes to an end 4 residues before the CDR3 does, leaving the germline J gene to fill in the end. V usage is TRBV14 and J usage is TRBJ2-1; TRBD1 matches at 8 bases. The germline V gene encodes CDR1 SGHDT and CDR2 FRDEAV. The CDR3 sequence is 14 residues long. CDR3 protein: CASSPRTGRAEQFF. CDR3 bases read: TGTGCCAGCAGCCCCCGGACAGGGAGAGCT.

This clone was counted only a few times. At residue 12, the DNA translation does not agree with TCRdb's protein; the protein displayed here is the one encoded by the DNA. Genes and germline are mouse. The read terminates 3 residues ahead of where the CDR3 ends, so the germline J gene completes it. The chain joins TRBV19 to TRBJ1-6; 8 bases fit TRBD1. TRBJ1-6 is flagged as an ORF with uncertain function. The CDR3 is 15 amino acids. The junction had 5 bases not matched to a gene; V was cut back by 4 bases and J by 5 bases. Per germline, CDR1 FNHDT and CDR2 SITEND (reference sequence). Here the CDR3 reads CASSPDRANNSPLYF. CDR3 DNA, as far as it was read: TGTGCCAGCAGTCCGGACAGGGCAAATAATTCGCCC.

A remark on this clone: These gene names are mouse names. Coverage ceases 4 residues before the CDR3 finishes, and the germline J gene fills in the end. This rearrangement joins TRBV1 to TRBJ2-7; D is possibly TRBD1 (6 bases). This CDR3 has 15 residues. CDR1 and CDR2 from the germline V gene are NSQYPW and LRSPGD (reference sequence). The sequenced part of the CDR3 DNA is TGCACCTGCAGTGCAGTTCCGGGACAAAAATAT. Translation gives CTCSAVPGQKY. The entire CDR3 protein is CTCSAVPGQKYEQYF.

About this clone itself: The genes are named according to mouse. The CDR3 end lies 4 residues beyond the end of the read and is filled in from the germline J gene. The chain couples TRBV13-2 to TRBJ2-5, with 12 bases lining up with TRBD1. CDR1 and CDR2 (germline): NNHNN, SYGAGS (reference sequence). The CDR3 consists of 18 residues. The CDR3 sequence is CASGDPSGTGGWRDTQYF. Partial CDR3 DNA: TGTGCCAGCGGTGACCCCTCCGGGACAGGGGGCTGGAGGGAC.

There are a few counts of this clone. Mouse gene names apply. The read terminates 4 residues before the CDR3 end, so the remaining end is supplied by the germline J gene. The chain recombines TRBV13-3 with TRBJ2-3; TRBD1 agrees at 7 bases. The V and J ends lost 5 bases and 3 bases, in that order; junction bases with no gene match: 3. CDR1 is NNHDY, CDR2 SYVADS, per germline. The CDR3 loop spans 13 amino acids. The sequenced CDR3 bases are TGTGCCAGCAGAGACAGGGTCGCAGAA. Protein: CASRDRVAE. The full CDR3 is CASRDRVAETLYF.

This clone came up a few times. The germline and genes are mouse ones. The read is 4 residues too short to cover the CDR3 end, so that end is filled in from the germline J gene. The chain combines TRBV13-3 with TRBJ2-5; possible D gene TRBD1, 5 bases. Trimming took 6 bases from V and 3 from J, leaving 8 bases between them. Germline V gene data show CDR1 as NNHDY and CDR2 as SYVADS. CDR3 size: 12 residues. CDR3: CASTDRQDTQYF. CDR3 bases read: TGTGCCAGCACCGACAGACAAGAC. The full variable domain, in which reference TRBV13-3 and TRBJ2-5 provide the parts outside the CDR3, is EAAVTQSPRSKVAVTGGKVTLSCHQTNNHDYMYWYRQDTGHGLRLIHYSYVADSTEKGDIPDGYKASRPSQENFSLILELASLSQTAVYFCASTDRQDTQYFGPGTRLLVL.

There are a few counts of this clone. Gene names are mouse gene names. The CDR3 is CASRAGTRFSNERLFF. CDR3 DNA, as far as it was read: TGTGCCAGCAGGGCCGGGACAAGATTTTCCAACGAA. J is TRBJ1-4 and V is TRBV13-3; tentative D call: TRBD1 (6 bases). The read ends 4 residues early relative to the CDR3; the germline J gene fills the gap. Germline V gene data show CDR1 as NNHDY and CDR2 as SYVADS. V lost 5 bases and J 0 bases, leaving 14 bases between the germline ends. The CDR3 is made up of 16 amino acids.

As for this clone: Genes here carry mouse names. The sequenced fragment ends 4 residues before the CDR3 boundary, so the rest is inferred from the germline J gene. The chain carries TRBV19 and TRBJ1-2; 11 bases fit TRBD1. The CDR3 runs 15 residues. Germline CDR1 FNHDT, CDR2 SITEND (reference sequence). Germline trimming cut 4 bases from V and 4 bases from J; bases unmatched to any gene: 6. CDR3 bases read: TGTGCCAGCAGTCCAAGGACAGGGGGCGGCTCC. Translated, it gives CASSPRTGGGS. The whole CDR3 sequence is CASSPRTGGGSDYTF.

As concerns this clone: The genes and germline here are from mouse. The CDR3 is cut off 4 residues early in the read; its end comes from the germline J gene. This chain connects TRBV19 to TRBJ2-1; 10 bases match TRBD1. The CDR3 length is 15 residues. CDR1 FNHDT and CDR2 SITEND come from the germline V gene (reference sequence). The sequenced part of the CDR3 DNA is TGTGCCAGCAGTATAAGGGACAGGGGTGACGCT. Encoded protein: CASSIRDRGDA. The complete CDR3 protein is CASSIRDRGDAEQFF.

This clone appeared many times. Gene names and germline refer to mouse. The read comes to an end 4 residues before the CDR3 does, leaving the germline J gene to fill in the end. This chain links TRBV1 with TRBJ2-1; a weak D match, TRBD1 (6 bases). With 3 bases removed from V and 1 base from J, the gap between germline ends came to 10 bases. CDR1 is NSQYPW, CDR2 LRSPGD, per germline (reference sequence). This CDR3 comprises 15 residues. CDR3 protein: CTCSAGTTNYAEQFF. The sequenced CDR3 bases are TGCACCTGCAGTGCCGGGACAACCAACTATGCT.

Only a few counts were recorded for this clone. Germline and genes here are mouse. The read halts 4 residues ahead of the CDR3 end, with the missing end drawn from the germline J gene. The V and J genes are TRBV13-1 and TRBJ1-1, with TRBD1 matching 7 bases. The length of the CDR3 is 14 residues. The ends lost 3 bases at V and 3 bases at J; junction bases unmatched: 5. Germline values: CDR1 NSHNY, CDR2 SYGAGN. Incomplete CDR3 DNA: TGTGCCAGCAGTGTGACAGGGAAAGACACA. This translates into CASSVTGKDT. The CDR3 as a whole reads CASSVTGKDTEVFF.

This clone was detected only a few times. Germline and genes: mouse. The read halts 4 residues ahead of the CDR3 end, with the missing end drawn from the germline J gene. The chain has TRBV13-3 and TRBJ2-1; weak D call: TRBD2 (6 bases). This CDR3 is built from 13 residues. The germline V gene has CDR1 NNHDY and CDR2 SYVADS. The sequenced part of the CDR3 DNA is TGTGCCAGCAGTTCTGGGGACCTGGCT. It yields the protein CASSSGDLA. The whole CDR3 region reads CASSSGDLAEQFF.

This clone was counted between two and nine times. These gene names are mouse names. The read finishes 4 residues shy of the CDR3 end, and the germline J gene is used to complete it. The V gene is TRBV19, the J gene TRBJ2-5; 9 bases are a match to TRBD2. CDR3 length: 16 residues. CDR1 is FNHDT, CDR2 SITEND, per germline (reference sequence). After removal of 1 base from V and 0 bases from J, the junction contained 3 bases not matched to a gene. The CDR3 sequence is CASSINWGENQDTQYF. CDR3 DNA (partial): TGTGCCAGCAGTATAAACTGGGGGGAGAACCAAGAC. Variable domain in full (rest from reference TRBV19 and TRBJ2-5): GGIITQTPKFLIGQEGQKLTLKCQQNFNHDTMYWYRQDSGKGLRLIYYSITENDLQKGDLSEGYDASREKKSSFSLTVTSAQKNEMAVFLCASSINWGENQDTQYFGPGTRLLVL.

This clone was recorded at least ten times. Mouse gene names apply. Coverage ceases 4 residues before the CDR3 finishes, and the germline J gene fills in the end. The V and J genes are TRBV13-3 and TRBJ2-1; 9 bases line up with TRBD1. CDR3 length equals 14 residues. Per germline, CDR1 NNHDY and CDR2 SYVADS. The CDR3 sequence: CASSDDRGRAEQFF. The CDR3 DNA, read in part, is TGTGCCAGCAGTGATGACAGGGGGCGAGCT.

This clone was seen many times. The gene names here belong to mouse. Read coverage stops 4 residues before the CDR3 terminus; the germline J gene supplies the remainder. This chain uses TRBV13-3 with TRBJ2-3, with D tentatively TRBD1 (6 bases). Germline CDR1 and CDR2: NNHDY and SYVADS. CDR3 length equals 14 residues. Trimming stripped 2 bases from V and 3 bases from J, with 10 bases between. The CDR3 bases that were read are TGTGCCAGCAGTGAGCCAGGGGTGGCAGAA. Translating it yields CASSEPGVAE. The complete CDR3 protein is CASSEPGVAETLYF.